Listed below are T cell receptor beta chains from one sample, sequenced in a study of breast tumors, draining lymph nodes, adjacent tissues. TCRdb passed the multiplex PCR reads through MiXCR, listing each CDR3 protein once. This sample has fewer than 140,000 distinct CDR3 sequences; more than 25% occur once, and the top ten carry approximately 5.2%. Sequencing was done on a sample of axillary lymph node tissue. Source of these receptors: a female donor with breast cancer. Some clones in this sample may be carry-over from other donors' samples. Each CDR3 is given with its conserved first and last residue. Fields, in order: J gene, clone size, D gene, V gene, CDR3 protein, CDR3 DNA. D genes are given only for firm matches. Clone size is given for some rows only: seen once, a few or many times, or a class if the clone is expanded.

>TRBJ2-7|many|TRBD1|TRBV2
CASSKDTGGEQYF
TGTGCCAGCTCAAAAGACACAGGGGGCGAGCAGTACTTC
>TRBJ1-1|many|-|TRBV7-3
CASSLGSSGEAFF
TGTGCCAGCAGCTTAGGGTCATCGGGCGAAGCTTTCTTT
>TRBJ1-2|many|-|TRBV6-6
CASSAPGARRGYTF
TGTGCCAGCAGTGCCCCCGGGGCGAGGAGGGGCTACACCTTC
>TRBJ1-1|-|TRBD1|TRBV12-3/TRBV12-4
CASSLTGGSEAFF
TGTGCCAGCAGCCTGACAGGGGGCTCTGAAGCTTTCTTT
>TRBJ1-5|many|-|TRBV6-5
CASSHSYNGNQPQHF
TGTGCCAGCAGTCACTCGTACAACGGCAATCAGCCCCAGCATTTT
>TRBJ1-1|-|-|TRBV7-9
CASSQTGPNTEAFF
TGTGCCAGCAGCCAGACAGGACCGAACACTGAAGCTTTCTTT
>TRBJ2-2|many|-|TRBV19
CASSMGPNTGELFF
TGTGCCAGTAGTATGGGTCCGAACACCGGGGAGCTGTTTTTT
>TRBJ2-5|many|TRBD2|TRBV10-1
CASSGSGKETQYF
TGCGCCAGCAGCGGTAGCGGGAAAGAGACCCAGTACTTC
>TRBJ1-2|many|-|TRBV9
CASSVGSNYGYTF
TGTGCCAGCAGCGTAGGCTCTAACTATGGCTACACCTTC
>TRBJ2-3|-|TRBD2|TRBV2
CASSQLAGTSSTDTQYF
TGTGCCAGCAGTCAACTAGCGGGGACTTCTAGCACAGATACGCAGTATTTT